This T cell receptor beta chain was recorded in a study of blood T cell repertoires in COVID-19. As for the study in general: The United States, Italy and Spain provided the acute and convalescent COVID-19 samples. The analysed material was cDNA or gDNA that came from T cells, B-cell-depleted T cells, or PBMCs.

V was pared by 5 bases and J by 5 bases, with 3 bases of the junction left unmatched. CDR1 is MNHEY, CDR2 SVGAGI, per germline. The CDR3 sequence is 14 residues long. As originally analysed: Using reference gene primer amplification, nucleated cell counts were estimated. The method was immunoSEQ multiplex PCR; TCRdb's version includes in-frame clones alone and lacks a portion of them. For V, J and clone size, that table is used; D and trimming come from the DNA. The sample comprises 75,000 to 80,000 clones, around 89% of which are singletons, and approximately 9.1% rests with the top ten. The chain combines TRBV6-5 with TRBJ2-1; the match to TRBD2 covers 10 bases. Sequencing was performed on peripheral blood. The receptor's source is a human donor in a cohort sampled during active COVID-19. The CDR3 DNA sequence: TGTGCCAGCAGTATTAGCGGGGGGCACAATGAGCAGTTCTTC. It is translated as CASSISGGHNEQFF.